This T cell receptor (beta chain) was captured by sequencing in a study of T-cell reconstitution after alpha-beta-depleted transplantation in children. Study-wide results and limits: By about two months after transplant, alpha-beta T cells reportedly arose from several hundred graft clones that had expanded. Surviving recipient T cells and intrathymic progenitors accounted for some patients' high TCRbeta diversity at day 60. Newly produced T cells mostly provided counts and TCRbeta diversity after one year, as hyperexpanded clones declined.

This clonotype was seen only a few times. Its specificity is not known. Unique molecular identifiers were built into the TCRbeta library. Using its own MiXCR run on the PCR reads, TCRdb lists one record per CDR3 protein. This table has hundreds of thousands of distinct CDR3 sequences, under 15% appearing once. This material consisted of PBMCs, mostly from graft donor cells, taken 360 days after TCRalphabeta/CD19-depleted stem cell transplant. The receptor comes from a male patient younger than 18 who had a stem cell transplant for acute myeloid leukemia, so the T cells may come from the graft donor.

The CDR3 nucleotides read TGTGCCAGCAGTTGGTCTCTCCGGGACAGGGTGATCCTAGCCAAAAACATTCAGTACTTC. This encodes CASSWSLRDRVILAKNIQYF. V gene TRBV28 combines with J gene TRBJ2-4, with 9 bases identical to TRBD1. CDR3 length equals 20 residues. Trimming at V came to 4 bases and at J to 0 bases, leaving 16 bases not matched to a gene. The germline CDR1 and CDR2 sequences are MDHEN and SYDVKM.